What follows describes a single T cell receptor beta chain. There are a few counts of this clonotype. This receptor's antigen is unknown. Qualities for individual bases were not recorded, and no much larger clone is one base off. These data are taken from a study of naive and memory T cell subsets listed by TCRdb under 2017. With respect to the entire study: An open-source, UMI-based TCR alpha and beta sequencing pipeline was applied to sorted naive and memory peripheral blood T cell subsets. Complete agreement was observed between the functional CMV T cell responses and the IgG serology results. RNA was DNase-treated and reverse transcribed with TCR constant-region primers, mostly using SuperScript III. What the study reported, not specific to this receptor: After error correction, only a single occurrence was seen for over 95% of naive TCR sequences, so much steeper abundance distributions were produced than in memory subsets. Naive repertoires, especially CD8, contained a few larger clonotypes, possibly memory cells re-expressing CD45RA. TCR abundance followed a power law whose exponent differed between naive and memory subsets but was consistent across the three individuals. No ground truth was available to validate the repertoire findings for the naive and memory subsets. RNA-based TCR counts may be affected by expression changes linked to T cell activation and differentiation. In both CD4 and CD8 cells, the Gini index increased while Shannon and inverse Simpson diversity decreased from naive through CM, EM and EMRA. Single alpha or beta chain sequences, rather than paired alpha/beta receptors, were used to define clonotypes.

CDR1 and CDR2 are drawn from the germline V gene: SQVTM, ANQGSEA. V is pared back by 6 bases and J by 4 bases, with 18 bases lying between the germline termini. Reading from cysteine to phenylalanine, the CDR3 counts 14 amino acids. Just CDR3 DNA is preserved here, 42 bases in frame from base 1. From the second PCR step on, the TCR alpha and beta chain libraries were amplified in separate reactions. CMV status of each donor was established by measuring IFNgamma production from CD4+ T cells after fresh PBMCs were stimulated overnight with CMV viral lysate. Using Miltenyi beads, CD4 T cells were first positively selected, and CD8 T cells were then positively selected from the CD4-negative fraction. After staining for CD3, CD4, CD8, CD45RA, CD27 and a live/dead dye, cells were sorted on a BD Aria II into four subsets based on CD45RA and CD27. Blood was obtained from a few healthy volunteers, and the blood from each volunteer was fractionated into CD4 and CD8 T cells and subsequently into four differentiation subsets. About 0.13 L of peripheral blood was collected from each donor, and PBMC were isolated by Ficoll-Paque PLUS density-gradient centrifugation. The sorted cells were lysed in RLT buffer, after which RNA was extracted using a Qiagen RNeasy kit and kept at -80 degrees C.

The library was built by means of UMI-ligation and nested PCR. An equimolar mix of two oligonucleotides covering both TRBC1 and TRBC2 was used as the beta constant-region primer. The ligated cDNA went through four rounds of PCR with nested alpha and beta constant-region primers together with the SP2 primer. A single-stranded oligonucleotide carrying the SP2 primer and a 12-nucleotide UMI was ligated to the 3' end of the cDNA by T4 RNA ligase 1. Incubation of the ligation reaction was carried out at 16 degrees C for roughly 18-24 hours. To avoid over-amplification, PCR2 was usually performed as a SYBR Green qPCR and halted once a predetermined threshold was reached. Apart from the first purification, every purification step used Agencourt AMPure XP magnetic beads. Libraries were quantified by Qubit and checked on a TapeStation, where a main peak was expected near 650 bp. The pooled libraries were sequenced on an Illumina MiSeq using v2 2x251 paired-end kits, which usually yielded roughly 1-2 million reads per sample. Each sample was pooled at about 4.2 nM, and roughly 5-7.5% PhiX was included to help cluster recognition. As for the original processing: Decombinator assigned V and J genes to Demultiplexor-processed FASTQ reads by tag matching, allowing a single base-pair mismatch. Collapsinator used UMIs to correct both sequencing errors and frequency errors arising from PCR heterogeneity. CDR3Translator translated TCRs and extracted CDR3s from the conserved cysteine to the FGXG phenylalanine, flagging non-productive sequences. Gini, Shannon entropy and inverse Simpson indices were calculated on repertoires that had been subsampled to equal numbers of UMI-defined TCRs. Within the linear range, a power law was fitted by maximum likelihood to the distributions of clonotype abundance. Similar UMI counts, unique TCR numbers and clonal distributions were obtained with the pipeline and with MIGEC on one naive CD8 sample. In one analysis, naive TCRs also found in any memory subset of the same donor were removed from the naive repertoire. A set of 7,322 CMV-associated CDR3 sequences, compiled from VDJdb and a published dataset, was used to search the repertoires. In-frame beta chains were kept once TCRdb had trimmed the public reads at Q25 with fastp and called clones with MiXCR. A single entry per CDR3 protein holds the most common genes and DNA from its merged rows. TCRdb's processing, not the authors', yielded these V and J calls. The sample has 99,000 or so distinct CDR3 sequences on record, roughly 15% of them singletons. 2.8% of the sample comes from the top ten.

This receptor was obtained from a human donor in good health. Rearrangement joined TRBV29-1 to TRBJ1-2; the D gene is possibly TRBD1, with 6 bases matching. The sequenced sample was naive CD8+ T cells from blood. The cell subset or site label, read with the paper, signifies: naive T cells, CD45RA high CD27+. The nucleotide sequence is TGCAGCGTGCCCCAGGGGCCCGGGTTCTATGGCTACACCTTC. Translated, this is CSVPQGPGFYGYTF. The variable domain in full, with residues beyond the CDR3 obtained from the reference TRBV29-1 and TRBJ1-2 genes, is SAVISQKPSRDICQRGTSLTIQCQVDSQVTMMFWYRQQPGQSLTLIATANQGSEATYESGFVIDKFPISRPNLTFSTLTVSNMSPEDSSIYLCSVPQGPGFYGYTFGSGTRLTVV.